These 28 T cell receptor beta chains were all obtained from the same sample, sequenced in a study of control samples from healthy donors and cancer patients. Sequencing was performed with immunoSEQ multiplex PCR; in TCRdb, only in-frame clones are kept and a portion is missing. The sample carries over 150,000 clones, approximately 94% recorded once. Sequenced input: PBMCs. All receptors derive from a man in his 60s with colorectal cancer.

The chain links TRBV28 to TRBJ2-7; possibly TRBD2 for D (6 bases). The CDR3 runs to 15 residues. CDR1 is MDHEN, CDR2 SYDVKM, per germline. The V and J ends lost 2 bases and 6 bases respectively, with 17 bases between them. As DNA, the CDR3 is TGTGCCAGCAGTTTAACGGGACTGACTTTTTCCGAGCAGTACTTC. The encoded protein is CASSLTGLTFSEQYF.

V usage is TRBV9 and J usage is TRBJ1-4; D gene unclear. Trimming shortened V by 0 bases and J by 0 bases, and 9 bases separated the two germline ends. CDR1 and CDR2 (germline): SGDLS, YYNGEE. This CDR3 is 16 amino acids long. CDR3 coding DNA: TGTGCCAGCAGCGTAGGCAGAACTTCAACTAATGAAAAACTGTTTTTT. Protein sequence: CASSVGRTSTNEKLFF.

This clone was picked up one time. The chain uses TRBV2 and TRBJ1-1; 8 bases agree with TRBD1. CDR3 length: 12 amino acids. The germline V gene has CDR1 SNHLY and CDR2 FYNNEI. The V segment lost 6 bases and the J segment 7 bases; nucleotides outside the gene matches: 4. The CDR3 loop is CASSGTGREAFF. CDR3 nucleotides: TGTGCCAGCAGCGGGACAGGCCGTGAAGCTTTCTTT.

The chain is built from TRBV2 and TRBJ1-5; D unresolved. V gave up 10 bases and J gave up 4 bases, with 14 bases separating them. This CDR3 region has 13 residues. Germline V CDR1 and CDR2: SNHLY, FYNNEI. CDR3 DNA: TGTGCCATGAAAAGGGAGGAGAATCAGCCCCAGCATTTT. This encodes CAMKREENQPQHF.

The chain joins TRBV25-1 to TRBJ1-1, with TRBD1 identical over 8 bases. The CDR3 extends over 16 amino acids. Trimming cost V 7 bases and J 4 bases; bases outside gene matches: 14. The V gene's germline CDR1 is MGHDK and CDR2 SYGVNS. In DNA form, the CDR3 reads TGTGCCAGCAAGCGCACAGGGGGGTCTTGGGGCACTGAAGCTTTCTTT. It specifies CASKRTGGSWGTEAFF.

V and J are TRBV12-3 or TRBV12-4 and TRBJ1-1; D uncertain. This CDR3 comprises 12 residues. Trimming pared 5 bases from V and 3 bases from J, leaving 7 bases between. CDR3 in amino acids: CASSPVDTEAFF. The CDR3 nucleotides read TGTGCCAGCAGTCCCGTTGACACTGAAGCTTTCTTT.

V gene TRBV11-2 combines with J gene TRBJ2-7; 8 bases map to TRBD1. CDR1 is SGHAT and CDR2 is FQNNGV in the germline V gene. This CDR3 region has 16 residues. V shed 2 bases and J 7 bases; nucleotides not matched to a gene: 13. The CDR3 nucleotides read TGTGCCAGCAGCTTAACGTACGGGACAGGCGGCGGAGAGCAGTACTTC. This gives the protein CASSLTYGTGGGEQYF.

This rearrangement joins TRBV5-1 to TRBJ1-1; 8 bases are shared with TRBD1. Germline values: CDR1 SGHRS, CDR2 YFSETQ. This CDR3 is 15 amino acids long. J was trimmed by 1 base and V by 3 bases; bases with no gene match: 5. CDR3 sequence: CASSYTDRGNTEAFF. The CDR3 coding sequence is TGCGCCAGCAGCTACACCGACAGGGGGAACACTGAAGCTTTCTTT.

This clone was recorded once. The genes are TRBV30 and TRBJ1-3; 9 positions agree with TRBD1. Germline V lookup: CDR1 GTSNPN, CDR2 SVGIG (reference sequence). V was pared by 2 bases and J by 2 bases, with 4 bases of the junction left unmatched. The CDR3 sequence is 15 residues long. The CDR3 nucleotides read TGTGCCTGGAGTACGGGACAGGGTACTGGAAACACCATATATTTT. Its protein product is CAWSTGQGTGNTIYF.

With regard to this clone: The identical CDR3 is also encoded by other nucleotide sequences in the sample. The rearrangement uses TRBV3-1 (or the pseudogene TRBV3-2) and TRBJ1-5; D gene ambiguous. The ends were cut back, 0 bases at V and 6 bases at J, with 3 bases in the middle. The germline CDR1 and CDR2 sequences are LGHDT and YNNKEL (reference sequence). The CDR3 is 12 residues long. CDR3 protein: CASSQEGQPQHF. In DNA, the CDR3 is TGTGCCAGCAGCCAAGAGGGTCAGCCCCAGCATTTT.

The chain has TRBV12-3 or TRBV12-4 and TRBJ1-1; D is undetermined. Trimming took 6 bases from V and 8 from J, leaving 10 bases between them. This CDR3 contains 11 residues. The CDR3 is CASRLGFEAFF. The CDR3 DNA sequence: TGTGCCAGCAGGCTGGGGTTCGAAGCTTTCTTT.

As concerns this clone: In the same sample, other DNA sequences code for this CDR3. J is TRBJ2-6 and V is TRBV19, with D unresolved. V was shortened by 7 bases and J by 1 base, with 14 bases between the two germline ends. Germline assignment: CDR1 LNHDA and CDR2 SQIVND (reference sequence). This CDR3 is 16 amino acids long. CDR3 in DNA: TGTGCCAGTACCGACGGAAGCTCATCTGGGGCCAACGTCCTGACTTTC. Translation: CASTDGSSSGANVLTF.

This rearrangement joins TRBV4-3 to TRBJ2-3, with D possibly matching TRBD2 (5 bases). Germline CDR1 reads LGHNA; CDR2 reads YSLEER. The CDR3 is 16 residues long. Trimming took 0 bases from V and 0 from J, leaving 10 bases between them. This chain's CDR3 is CASSQDRTGSTDTQYF. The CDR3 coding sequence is TGCGCCAGCAGCCAAGATCGGACGGGAAGCACAGATACGCAGTATTTT.

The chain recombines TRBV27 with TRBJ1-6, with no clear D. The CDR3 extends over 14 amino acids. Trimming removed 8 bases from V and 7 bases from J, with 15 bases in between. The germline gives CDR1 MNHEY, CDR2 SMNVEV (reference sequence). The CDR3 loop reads CASSRGLKNSPLHF. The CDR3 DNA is TGTGCCAGCTCCCGTGGGCTTAAGAATTCACCCCTCCACTTT.

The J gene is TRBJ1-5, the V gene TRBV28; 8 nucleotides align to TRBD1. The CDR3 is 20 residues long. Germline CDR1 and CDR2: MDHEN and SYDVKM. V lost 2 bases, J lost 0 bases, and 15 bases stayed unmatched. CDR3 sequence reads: CASSLIRRGRGPSSNQPQHF. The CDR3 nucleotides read TGTGCCAGCAGTTTAATCAGGAGGGGCAGGGGGCCGAGTAGCAATCAGCCCCAGCATTTT.

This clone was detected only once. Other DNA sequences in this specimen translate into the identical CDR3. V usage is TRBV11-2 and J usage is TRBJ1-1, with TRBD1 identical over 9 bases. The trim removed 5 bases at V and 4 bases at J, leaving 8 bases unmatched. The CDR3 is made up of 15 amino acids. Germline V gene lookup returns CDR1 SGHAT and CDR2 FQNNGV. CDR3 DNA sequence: TGTGCCAGCAGCGGCCGGGACAGGGATCGCACTGAAGCTTTCTTT. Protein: CASSGRDRDRTEAFF.

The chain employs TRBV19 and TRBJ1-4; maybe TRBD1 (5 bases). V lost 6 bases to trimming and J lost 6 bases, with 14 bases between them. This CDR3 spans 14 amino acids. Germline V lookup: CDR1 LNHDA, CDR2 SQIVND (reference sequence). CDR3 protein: CASSTGPGDEKLFF. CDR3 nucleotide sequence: TGTGCCAGTAGCACAGGACCGGGAGATGAAAAACTGTTTTTT. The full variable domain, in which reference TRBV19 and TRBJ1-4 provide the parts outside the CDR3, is DGGITQSPKYLFRKEGQNVTLSCEQNLNHDAMYWYRQDPGQGLRLIYYSQIVNDFQKGDIAEGYSVSREKKESFPLTVTSAQKNPTAFYLCASSTGPGDEKLFFGSGTQLSVL.

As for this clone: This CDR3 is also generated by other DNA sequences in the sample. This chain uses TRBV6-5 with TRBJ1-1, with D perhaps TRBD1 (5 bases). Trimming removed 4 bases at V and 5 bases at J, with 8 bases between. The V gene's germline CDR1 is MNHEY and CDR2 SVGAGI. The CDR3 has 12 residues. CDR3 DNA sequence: TGTGCCAGCAGTTCAGGGTGGACTGAAGCTTTCTTT. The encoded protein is CASSSGWTEAFF.

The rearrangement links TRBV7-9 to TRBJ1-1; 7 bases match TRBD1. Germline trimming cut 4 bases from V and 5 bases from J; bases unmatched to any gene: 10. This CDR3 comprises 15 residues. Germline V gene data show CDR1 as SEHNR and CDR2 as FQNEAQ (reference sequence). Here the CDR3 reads CASSWKTGSGTEAFF. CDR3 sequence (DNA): TGTGCCAGCAGCTGGAAGACAGGGTCAGGGACTGAAGCTTTCTTT.

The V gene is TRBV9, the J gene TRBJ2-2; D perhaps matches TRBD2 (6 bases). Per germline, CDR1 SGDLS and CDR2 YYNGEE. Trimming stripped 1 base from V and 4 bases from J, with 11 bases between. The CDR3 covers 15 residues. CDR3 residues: CASSVFGGFTGELFF. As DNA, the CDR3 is TGTGCCAGCAGCGTATTCGGGGGTTTCACCGGGGAGCTGTTTTTT.

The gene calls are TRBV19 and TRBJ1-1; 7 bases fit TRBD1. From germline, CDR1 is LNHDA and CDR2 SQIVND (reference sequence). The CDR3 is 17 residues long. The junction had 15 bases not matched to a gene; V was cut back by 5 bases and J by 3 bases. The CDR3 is CASSPGPQDRFYTEAFF. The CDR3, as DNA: TGTGCCAGTAGTCCGGGTCCCCAGGACAGGTTTTACACTGAAGCTTTCTTT.

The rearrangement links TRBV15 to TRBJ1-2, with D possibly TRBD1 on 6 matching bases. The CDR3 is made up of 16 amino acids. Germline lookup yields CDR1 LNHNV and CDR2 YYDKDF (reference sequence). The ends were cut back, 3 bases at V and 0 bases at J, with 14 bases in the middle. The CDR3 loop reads CATSSPLGGTNYGYTF. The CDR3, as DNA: TGTGCCACCAGCAGTCCCTTAGGGGGAACTAACTATGGCTACACCTTC.

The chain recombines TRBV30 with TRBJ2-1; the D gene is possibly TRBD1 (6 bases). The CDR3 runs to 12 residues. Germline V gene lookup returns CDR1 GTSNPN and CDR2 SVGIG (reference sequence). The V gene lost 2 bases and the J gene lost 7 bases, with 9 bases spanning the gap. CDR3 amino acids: CAWSPRGNEQFF. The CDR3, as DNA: TGTGCCTGGAGTCCAAGGGGGAATGAGCAGTTCTTC.

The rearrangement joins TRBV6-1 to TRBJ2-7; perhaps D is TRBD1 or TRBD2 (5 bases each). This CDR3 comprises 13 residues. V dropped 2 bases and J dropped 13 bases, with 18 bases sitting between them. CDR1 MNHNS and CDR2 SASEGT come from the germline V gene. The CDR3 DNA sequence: TGTGCCAGCAGTGAACCGGGACGGCTCCACACTTACTTC. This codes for CASSEPGRLHTYF.

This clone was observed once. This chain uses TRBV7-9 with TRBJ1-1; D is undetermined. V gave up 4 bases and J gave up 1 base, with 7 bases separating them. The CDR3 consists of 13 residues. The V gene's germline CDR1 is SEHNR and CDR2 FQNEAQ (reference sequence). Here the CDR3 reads CASSSNKNTEAFF. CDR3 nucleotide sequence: TGTGCCAGCAGCTCCAACAAGAACACTGAAGCTTTCTTT.

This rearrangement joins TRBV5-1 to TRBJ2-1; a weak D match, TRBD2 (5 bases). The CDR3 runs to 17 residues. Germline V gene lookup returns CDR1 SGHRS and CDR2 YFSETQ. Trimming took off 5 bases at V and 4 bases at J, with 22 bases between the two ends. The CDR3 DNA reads TGCGCCAGCAGTCAAAGGAAGGGAACGGACTTATACAATGAGCAGTTCTTC. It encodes CASSQRKGTDLYNEQFF.

The CDR3 loop is CASRGTDNSNQPQHF. CDR3 DNA: TGTGCCAGCAGAGGGACAGATAATAGCAATCAGCCCCAGCATTTT. The V call is TRBV2, the J call TRBJ1-5; 7 bases are shared with TRBD1. J was trimmed by 0 bases and V by 6 bases; bases with no gene match: 5. Germline CDR1 SNHLY, CDR2 FYNNEI. The CDR3 runs 15 residues. Full variable domain (rest looked up from reference TRBV2 and TRBJ1-5): EPEVTQTPSHQVTQMGQEVILRCVPISNHLYFYWYRQILGQKVEFLVSFYNNEISEKSEIFDDQFSVERPDGSNFTLKIRSTKLEDSAMYFCASRGTDNSNQPQHFGDGTRLSIL.

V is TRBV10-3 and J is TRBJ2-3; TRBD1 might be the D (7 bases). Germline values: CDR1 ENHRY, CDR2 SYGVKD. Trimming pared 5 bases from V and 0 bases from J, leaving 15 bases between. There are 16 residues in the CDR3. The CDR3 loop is CAISQSTGTSTDTQYF. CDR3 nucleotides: TGTGCCATCAGTCAATCGACAGGGACTAGCACAGATACGCAGTATTTT.